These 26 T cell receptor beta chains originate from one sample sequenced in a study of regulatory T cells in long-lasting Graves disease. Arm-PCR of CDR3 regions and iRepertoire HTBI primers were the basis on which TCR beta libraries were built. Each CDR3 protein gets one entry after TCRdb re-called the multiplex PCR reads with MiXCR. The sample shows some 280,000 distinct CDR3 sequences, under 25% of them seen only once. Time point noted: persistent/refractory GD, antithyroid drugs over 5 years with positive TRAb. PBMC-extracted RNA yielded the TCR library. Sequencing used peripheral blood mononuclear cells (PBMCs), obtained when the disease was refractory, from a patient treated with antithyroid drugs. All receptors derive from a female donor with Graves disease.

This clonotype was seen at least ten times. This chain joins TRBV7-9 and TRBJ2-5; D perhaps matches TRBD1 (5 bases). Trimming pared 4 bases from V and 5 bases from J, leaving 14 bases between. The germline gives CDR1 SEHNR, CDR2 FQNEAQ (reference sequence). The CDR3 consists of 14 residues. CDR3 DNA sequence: TGTGCCAGCAGCTCGTTTTTGGGGCGGGAGACCCAGTACTTC. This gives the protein CASSSFLGRETQYF.

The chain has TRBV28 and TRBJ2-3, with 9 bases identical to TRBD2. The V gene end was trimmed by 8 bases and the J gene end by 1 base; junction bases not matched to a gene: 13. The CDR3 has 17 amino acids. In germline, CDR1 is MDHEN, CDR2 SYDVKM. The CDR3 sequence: CASGSLARGGGTDTQYF. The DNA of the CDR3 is TGTGCCAGCGGATCCCTAGCGCGGGGGGGGGGCACAGATACGCAGTATTTT.

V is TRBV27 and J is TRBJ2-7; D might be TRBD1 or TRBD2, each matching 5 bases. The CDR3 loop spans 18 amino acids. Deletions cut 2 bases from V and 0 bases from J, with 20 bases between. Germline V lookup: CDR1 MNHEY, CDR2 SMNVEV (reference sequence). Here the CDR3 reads CASSLRTQSGDSSYEQYF. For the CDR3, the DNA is TGTGCCAGCAGTTTACGAACTCAGAGCGGAGACAGCTCCTACGAGCAGTACTTC.

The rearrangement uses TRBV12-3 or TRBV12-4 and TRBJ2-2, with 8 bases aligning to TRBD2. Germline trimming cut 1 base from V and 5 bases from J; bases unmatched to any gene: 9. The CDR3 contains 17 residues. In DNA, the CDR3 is TGTGCCAGCAGTTTAGTTGCAGCGGGAGTAGGTACCGGGGAGCTGTTTTTT. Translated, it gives CASSLVAAGVGTGELFF.

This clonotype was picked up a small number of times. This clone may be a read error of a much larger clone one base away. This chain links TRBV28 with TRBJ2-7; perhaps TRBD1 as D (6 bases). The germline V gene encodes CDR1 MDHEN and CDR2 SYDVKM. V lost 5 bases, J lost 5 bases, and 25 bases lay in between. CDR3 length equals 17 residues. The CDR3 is CASSPSGQGRLSHEQYF. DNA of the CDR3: TGTGCCAGCAGTCCATCCGGGCAGGGGCGCCTTTCCCACGAGCAGTACTTC.

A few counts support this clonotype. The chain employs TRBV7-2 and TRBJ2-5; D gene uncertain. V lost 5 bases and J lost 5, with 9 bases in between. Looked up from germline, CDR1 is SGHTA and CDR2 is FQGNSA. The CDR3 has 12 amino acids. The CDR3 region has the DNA TGTGCCAGCAGCCGCACCGCGGAGACCCAGTACTTC. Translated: CASSRTAETQYF.

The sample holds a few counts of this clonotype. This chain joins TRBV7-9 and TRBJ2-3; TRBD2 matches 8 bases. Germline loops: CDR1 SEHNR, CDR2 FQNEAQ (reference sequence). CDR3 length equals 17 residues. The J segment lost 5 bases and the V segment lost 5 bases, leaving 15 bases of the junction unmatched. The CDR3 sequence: CASSPFGIAGLLDTQYF. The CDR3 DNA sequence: TGTGCCAGCAGCCCGTTTGGTATAGCGGGACTTCTAGATACGCAGTATTTT.

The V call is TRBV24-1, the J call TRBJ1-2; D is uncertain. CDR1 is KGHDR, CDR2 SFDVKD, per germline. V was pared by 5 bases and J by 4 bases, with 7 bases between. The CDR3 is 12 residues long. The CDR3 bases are TGTGCCACCAGTGCGGGGAGCTATGGCTACACCTTC. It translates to CATSAGSYGYTF.

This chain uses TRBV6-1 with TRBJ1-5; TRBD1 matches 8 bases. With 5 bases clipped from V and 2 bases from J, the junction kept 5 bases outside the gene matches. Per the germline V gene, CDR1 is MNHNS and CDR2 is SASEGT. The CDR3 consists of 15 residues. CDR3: CASSTLGQGNQPQHF. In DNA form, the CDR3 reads TGTGCCAGCAGTACTTTGGGACAGGGCAATCAGCCCCAGCATTTT.

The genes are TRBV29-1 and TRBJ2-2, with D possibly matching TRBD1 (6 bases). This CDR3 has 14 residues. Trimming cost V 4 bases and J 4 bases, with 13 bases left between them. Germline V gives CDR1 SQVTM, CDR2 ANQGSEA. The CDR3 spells CSVGSQGTTGELFF. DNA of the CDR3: TGCAGCGTTGGGAGCCAGGGGACCACCGGGGAGCTGTTTTTT.

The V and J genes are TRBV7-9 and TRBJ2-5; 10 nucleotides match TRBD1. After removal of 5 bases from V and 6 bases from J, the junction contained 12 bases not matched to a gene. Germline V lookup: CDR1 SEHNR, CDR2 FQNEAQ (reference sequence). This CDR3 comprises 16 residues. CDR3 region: CASSPPAGTGVQTQYF. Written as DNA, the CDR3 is TGTGCCAGCAGCCCCCCGGCCGGGACAGGGGTACAGACCCAGTACTTC.

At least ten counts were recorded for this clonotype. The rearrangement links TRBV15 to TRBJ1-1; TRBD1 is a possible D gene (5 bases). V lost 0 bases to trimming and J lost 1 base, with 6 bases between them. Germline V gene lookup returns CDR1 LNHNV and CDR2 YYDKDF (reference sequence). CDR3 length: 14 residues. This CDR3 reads CATSREQANTEAFF. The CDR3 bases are TGTGCCACCAGCAGAGAACAGGCGAACACTGAAGCTTTCTTT.

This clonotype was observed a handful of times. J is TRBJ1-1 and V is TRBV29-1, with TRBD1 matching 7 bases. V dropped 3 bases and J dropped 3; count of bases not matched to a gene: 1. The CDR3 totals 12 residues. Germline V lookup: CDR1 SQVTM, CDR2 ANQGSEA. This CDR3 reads CSVDTGDTEAFF. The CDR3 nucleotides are TGCAGCGTTGACACAGGGGACACTGAAGCTTTCTTT.

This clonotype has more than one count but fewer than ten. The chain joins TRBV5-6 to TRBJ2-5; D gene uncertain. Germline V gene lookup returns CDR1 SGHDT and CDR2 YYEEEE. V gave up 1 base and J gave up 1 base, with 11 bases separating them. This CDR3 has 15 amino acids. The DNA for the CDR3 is TGTGCCAGCAGCTTGCGAGCGATGGGCCAAGAGACCCAGTACTTC. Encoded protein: CASSLRAMGQETQYF.

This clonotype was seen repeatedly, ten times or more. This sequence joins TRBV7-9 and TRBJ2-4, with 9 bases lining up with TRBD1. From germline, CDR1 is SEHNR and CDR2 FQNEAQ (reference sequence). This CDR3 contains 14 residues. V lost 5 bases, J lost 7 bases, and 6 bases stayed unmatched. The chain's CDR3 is CASSPGQGGNIQYF. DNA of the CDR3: TGTGCCAGCAGCCCGGGACAGGGAGGGAACATTCAGTACTTC.

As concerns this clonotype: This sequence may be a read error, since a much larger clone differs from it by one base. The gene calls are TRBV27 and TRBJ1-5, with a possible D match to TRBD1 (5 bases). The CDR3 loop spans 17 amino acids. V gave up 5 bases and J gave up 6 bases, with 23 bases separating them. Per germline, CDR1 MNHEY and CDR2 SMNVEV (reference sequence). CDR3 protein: CASSPIGGREDSQPQHF. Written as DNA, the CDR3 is TGTGCCAGCAGTCCCATAGGTGGCAGAGAAGACAGTCAGCCCCAGCATTTT.

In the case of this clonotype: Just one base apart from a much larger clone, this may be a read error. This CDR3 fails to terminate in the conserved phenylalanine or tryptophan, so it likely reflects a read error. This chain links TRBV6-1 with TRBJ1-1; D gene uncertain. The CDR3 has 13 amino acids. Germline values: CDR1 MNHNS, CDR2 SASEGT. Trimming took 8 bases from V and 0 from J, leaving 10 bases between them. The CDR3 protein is CASAWIMNTEAFL. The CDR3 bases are TGTGCCAGCGCCTGGATAATGAACACTGAAGCTTTCCTT.

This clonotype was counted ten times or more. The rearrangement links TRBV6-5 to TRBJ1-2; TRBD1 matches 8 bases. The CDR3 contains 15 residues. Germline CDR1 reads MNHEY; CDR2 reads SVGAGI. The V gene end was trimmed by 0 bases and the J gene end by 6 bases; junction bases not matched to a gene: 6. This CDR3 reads CASSYSGTGYDGYTF. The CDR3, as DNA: TGTGCCAGCAGTTACTCCGGGACAGGATATGATGGCTACACCTTC.

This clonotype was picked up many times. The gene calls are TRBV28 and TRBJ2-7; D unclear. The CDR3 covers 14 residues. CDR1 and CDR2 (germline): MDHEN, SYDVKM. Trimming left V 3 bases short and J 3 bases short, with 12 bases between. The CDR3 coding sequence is TGTGCCAGCAGTTTTCAGGCTAGAAACTACGAGCAGTACTTC. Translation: CASSFQARNYEQYF.

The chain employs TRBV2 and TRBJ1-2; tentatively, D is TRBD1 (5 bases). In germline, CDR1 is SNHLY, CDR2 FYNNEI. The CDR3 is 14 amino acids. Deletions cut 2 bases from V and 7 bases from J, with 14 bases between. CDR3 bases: TGTGCCAGCAGTGAAATTGGGGGGAGGGCTGGCTACACCTTC. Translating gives CASSEIGGRAGYTF.

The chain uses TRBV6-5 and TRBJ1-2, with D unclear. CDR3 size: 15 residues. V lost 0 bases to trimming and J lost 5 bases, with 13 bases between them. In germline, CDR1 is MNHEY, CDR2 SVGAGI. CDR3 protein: CASSYSRRWTYGYTF. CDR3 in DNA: TGTGCCAGCAGTTACTCGAGGAGGTGGACTTATGGCTACACCTTC.

CDR3 sequence reads: CSFSDANTGELFF. The DNA of the CDR3 is TGCAGCTTTTCGGACGCGAACACCGGGGAGCTGTTTTTT. V is TRBV29-1 and J is TRBJ2-2; D gene ambiguous. V lost 8 bases and J 0 bases, leaving 10 bases between the germline ends. Germline CDR1 is SQVTM and CDR2 is ANQGSEA. The CDR3 sequence is 13 residues long.

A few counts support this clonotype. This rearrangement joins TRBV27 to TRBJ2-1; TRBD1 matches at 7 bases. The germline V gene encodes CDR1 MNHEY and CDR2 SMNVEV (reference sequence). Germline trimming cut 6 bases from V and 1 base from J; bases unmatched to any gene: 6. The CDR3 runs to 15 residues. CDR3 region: CASSSRDSSYNEQFF. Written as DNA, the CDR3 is TGTGCCAGCAGCTCCCGGGACAGTTCCTACAATGAGCAGTTCTTC.

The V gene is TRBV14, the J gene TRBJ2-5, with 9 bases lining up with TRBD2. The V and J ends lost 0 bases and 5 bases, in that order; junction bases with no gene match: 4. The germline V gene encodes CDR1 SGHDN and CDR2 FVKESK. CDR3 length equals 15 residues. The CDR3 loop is CASSQDGTSWETQYF. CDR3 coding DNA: TGTGCCAGCAGCCAAGATGGGACTAGCTGGGAGACCCAGTACTTC.

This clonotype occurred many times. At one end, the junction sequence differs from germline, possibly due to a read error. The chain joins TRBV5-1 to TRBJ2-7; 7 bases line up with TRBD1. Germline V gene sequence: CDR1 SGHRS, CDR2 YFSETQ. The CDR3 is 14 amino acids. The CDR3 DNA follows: TGTGCCAGCAGTTTACCGGGACAGAACTACGAGCAGTACTTC. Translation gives CASSLPGQNYEQYF.

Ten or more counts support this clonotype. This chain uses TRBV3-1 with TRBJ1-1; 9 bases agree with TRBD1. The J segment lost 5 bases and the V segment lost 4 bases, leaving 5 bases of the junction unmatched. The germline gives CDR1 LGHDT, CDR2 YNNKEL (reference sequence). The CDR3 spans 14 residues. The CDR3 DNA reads TGTGCCAGCAGCCGTTCACAGGGGGCGACTGAAGCTTTCTTT. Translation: CASSRSQGATEAFF.